These 18 T cell receptor beta chains originate from one sample sequenced in a study of T cell responses to AZD1222 COVID-19 vaccine. The data were produced by immunoSEQ multiplex PCR, yet TCRdb's version contains in-frame clones alone and is incomplete. The table records nearly 95,000 clones, around 89% of them present only once. Sequencing used peripheral blood, obtained 28 days after the second AZD1222 dose. Receptor source: an adult who received the AZD1222 COVID-19 vaccine.

This clone was detected only a few times. The rearrangement uses TRBV15 and TRBJ2-7; D might be TRBD1 (6 bases). V lost 4 bases, J lost 3 bases, and 16 bases lay in between. Germline CDR1 reads LNHNV; CDR2 reads YYDKDF (reference sequence). The CDR3 is 15 residues long. CDR3 sequence: CATSNGQLELYEQYF. The DNA for the CDR3 is TGTGCCACCAGCAACGGACAGTTGGAGCTCTACGAGCAGTACTTC.

The V gene is TRBV7-8, the J gene TRBJ2-1; D is possibly TRBD2 (6 bases). The ends were cut back, 2 bases at V and 8 bases at J, with 7 bases in the middle. This CDR3 is built from 12 residues. Germline assignment: CDR1 SGHVS and CDR2 FQNEAQ. The CDR3 loop is CASSLTGDEQFF. In nucleotides, the CDR3 is TGTGCCAGCAGCTTAACGGGGGATGAGCAGTTCTTC.

This chain connects TRBV5-1 to TRBJ2-7, with TRBD2 matching over 14 bases. The CDR3 has 17 residues. Trimming at V came to 7 bases and at J to 0 bases, leaving 9 bases not matched to a gene. CDR1 and CDR2 from the germline V gene are SGHRS and YFSETQ. CDR3 sequence reads: CASRFGTSGRNSYEQYF. CDR3 DNA: TGCGCCAGCCGATTCGGGACTAGCGGGAGAAACTCCTACGAGCAGTACTTC.

This clone was observed a few times. The V and J genes are TRBV27 and TRBJ2-2, with D perhaps TRBD1 or TRBD2 (5 bases each). Trimming left V 6 bases short and J 2 bases short, with 19 bases between. This CDR3 region has 17 residues. CDR1 and CDR2 from the germline V gene are MNHEY and SMNVEV (reference sequence). The CDR3 is CASSPYSGTVNTGELFF. CDR3 in DNA: TGTGCCAGCAGCCCCTACTCCGGGACCGTAAACACCGGGGAGCTGTTTTTT.

The chain is built from TRBV29-1 and TRBJ2-7, with D tentatively TRBD1 or TRBD2 (6 bases each). Trimming took off 5 bases at V and 5 bases at J, with 13 bases between the two ends. CDR1 and CDR2 from the germline V gene are SQVTM and ANQGSEA. The CDR3 runs 12 residues. The CDR3 nucleotides read TGCAGCGTTTATGGGGGGCAGGACGAGCAGTACTTC. It is translated as CSVYGGQDEQYF.

The rearrangement joins TRBV19 to TRBJ1-4; D not certain. Germline V gives CDR1 LNHDA, CDR2 SQIVND (reference sequence). The CDR3 is 13 residues long. Deletions cut 7 bases from V and 7 bases from J, with 13 bases between. The CDR3 region is CASTRRRSEKLFF. In DNA, the CDR3 is TGTGCCAGTACCAGGCGACGGTCTGAAAAACTGTTTTTT.

The V and J genes are TRBV27 and TRBJ1-1; D call uncertain. With 4 bases removed from V and 2 bases from J, the gap between germline ends came to 11 bases. Germline-derived CDR1 and CDR2 are MNHEY and SMNVEV (reference sequence). The CDR3 contains 14 residues. DNA of the CDR3: TGTGCCAGCAGTTCAATAGCCCTTAACACTGAAGCTTTCTTT. This codes for CASSSIALNTEAFF.

The CDR3 region has the DNA TGTGCCAGCAGTTACGAGGGGGGCGCCGAGCAGTACTTC. Amino acid sequence: CASSYEGGAEQYF. This chain uses TRBV6-2 or TRBV6-3 with TRBJ2-7, with D perhaps given as TRBD1 or TRBD2 (6 bases each). The ends were cut back, 2 bases at V and 6 bases at J, with 11 bases in the middle. CDR1 is MNHEY, CDR2 SVGEGT, per germline. The CDR3 covers 13 residues.

V gene TRBV19 combines with J gene TRBJ1-2; D might be TRBD1 (6 bases). V gave up 3 bases and J gave up 2 bases, with 7 bases separating them. Per germline, CDR1 LNHDA and CDR2 SQIVND (reference sequence). The CDR3 is made up of 13 amino acids. CDR3 DNA sequence: TGTGCCAGTAGTATTACAGGGAACTATGGCTACACCTTC. Protein sequence: CASSITGNYGYTF. Supplemented by reference TRBV19 and TRBJ1-2, the full variable domain reads DGGITQSPKYLFRKEGQNVTLSCEQNLNHDAMYWYRQDPGQGLRLIYYSQIVNDFQKGDIAEGYSVSREKKESFPLTVTSAQKNPTAFYLCASSITGNYGYTFGSGTRLTVV.

This clone was found once. This chain joins TRBV18 and TRBJ1-1; weak D call: TRBD1 (6 bases). Germline lookup yields CDR1 KGHSH and CDR2 LQKENI. CDR3 length: 14 residues. V dropped 6 bases and J dropped 4 bases, with 15 bases sitting between them. The CDR3 DNA is TGTGCCAGCTCGCCGTCAGGGGTGGGCACTGAAGCTTTCTTT. Its translation: CASSPSGVGTEAFF.

This clone was seen more than once but under ten times. This chain links TRBV25-1 with TRBJ2-1, with TRBD1 identical over 8 bases. Germline-derived CDR1 and CDR2 are MGHDK and SYGVNS. V was pared by 1 base and J by 4 bases, with 6 bases of the junction left unmatched. CDR3 length equals 16 residues. The CDR3 region is CASSESWGQVYNEQFF. The CDR3 bases are TGTGCCAGCAGTGAATCTTGGGGACAGGTGTACAATGAGCAGTTCTTC. The full variable domain, its missing parts supplied by reference TRBV25-1 and TRBJ2-1, is EADIYQTPRYLVIGTGKKITLECSQTMGHDKMYWYQQDPGMELHLIHYSYGVNSTEKGDLSSESTVSRIRTEHFPLTLESARPSHTSQYLCASSESWGQVYNEQFFGPGTRLTVL.

The rearrangement uses TRBV29-1 and TRBJ1-2; 9 bases map to TRBD1. Unmatched junction bases numbered 5, after V lost 3 bases and J lost 3 bases. Germline CDR1 SQVTM, CDR2 ANQGSEA. The CDR3 runs 14 residues. For the CDR3, the DNA is TGCAGCGTTGATCGGACAGGGGATGACTATGGCTACACCTTC. It translates to CSVDRTGDDYGYTF.

In the case of this clone: The missing conserved phenylalanine or tryptophan at the end of this CDR3 makes a read error likely. No DNA is shown, since the ends of the CDR3 on it are uncertain; the CDR3 is the one TCRdb lists. This chain links TRBV12-1 with TRBJ2-2. TRBV12-1 counts as a pseudogene. The CDR3 has 11 amino acids, counting both end residues. CDR3: CASILNAPGPP.

CDR3 bases: TGTGCCAGCTCAGGACAGGGGCTCACTGAAGCTTTCTTT. It codes for CASSGQGLTEAFF. This chain uses TRBV18 with TRBJ1-1, with 9 positions matching TRBD1. V trimming: 5 bases; J trimming: 4 bases; junction bases outside the gene matches: 2. CDR3 length: 13 amino acids. The germline V gene has CDR1 KGHSH and CDR2 LQKENI.

The V call is TRBV19, the J call TRBJ2-3; 11 bases agree with TRBD2. The germline gives CDR1 LNHDA, CDR2 SQIVND (reference sequence). CDR3 length: 15 amino acids. Trimming took 4 bases from V and 2 from J; bases not matched to a gene: 2. CDR3 region: CASSRLAGTTDTQYF. CDR3 bases: TGTGCCAGTAGTAGACTAGCGGGGACCACAGATACGCAGTATTTT.

The chain couples TRBV5-1 to TRBJ1-2; possibly TRBD1 for D (5 bases). The V gene lost 0 bases and the J gene lost 4 bases, with 10 bases spanning the gap. The CDR3 runs 14 residues. Germline V gives CDR1 SGHRS, CDR2 YFSETQ. Here the CDR3 reads CASSLAGNTYGYTF. Written as DNA, the CDR3 is TGCGCCAGCAGCTTGGCAGGGAATACCTATGGCTACACCTTC. Full variable domain (remainder filled in from reference TRBV5-1 and TRBJ1-2): KAGVTQTPRYLIKTRGQQVTLSCSPISGHRSVSWYQQTPGQGLQFLFEYFSETQRNKGNFPGRFSGRQFSNSRSEMNVSTLELGDSALYLCASSLAGNTYGYTFGSGTRLTVV.

The chain recombines TRBV9 with TRBJ2-5, with a weak D call TRBD2 (6 bases). This CDR3 region has 16 residues. The V end was cut by 0 bases, the J end by 5 bases, with 17 bases between. The germline V gene has CDR1 SGDLS and CDR2 YYNGEE. CDR3 nucleotide sequence: TGTGCCAGCAGCGTAGCTACGCTGGCAGCGGGCGAGACCCAGTACTTC. Translated, it gives CASSVATLAAGETQYF.

The chain employs TRBV15 and TRBJ2-1; D may be TRBD2 (6 bases). V dropped 6 bases and J dropped 5 bases, with 11 bases sitting between them. The CDR3 is made up of 13 amino acids. Germline values: CDR1 LNHNV, CDR2 YYDKDF (reference sequence). Here the CDR3 reads CATSPRRDNEQFF. The CDR3 region has the DNA TGTGCCACCAGTCCCAGGAGGGACAATGAGCAGTTCTTC.